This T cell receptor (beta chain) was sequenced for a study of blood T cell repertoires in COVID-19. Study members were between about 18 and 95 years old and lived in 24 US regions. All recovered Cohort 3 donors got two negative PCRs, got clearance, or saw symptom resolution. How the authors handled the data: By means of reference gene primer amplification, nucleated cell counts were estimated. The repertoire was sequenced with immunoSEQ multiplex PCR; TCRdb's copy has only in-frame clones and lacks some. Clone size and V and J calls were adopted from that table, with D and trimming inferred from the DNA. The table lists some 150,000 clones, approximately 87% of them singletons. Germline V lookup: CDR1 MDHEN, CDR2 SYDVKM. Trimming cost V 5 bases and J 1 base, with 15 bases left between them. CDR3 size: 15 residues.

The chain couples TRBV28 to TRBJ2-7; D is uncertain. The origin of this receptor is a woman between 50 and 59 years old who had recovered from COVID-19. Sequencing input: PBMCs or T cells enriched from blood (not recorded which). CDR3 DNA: TGTGCCAGCAGTCCTGGGCCTATCGCTTCCTACGAGCAGTACGTC. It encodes CASSPGPIASYEQYV.